This TCR beta chain was observed in a study of blood T cell repertoires in COVID-19. About the research overall: Some COVID-19 samples were acute and others convalescent; all came from the United States, Italy and Spain. PBMCs, B-cell-depleted T cells, or T cells were the source of the cDNA or gDNA that made up the material.

The CDR3 length is 13 residues. Trimming removed 3 bases at V and 3 bases at J, with 5 bases between. As originally analysed: Reference gene primers were amplified, and this amplification served to estimate nucleated cell counts. Method: immunoSEQ multiplex PCR; TCRdb's copy keeps in-frame clones and lacks some. V and J calls and clone size follow that table, whereas D and trimming were derived from the DNA. The sample lists about 140,000 clones, roughly 86% seen once, with approximately 1.8% in the top ten. This clone was seen a few times. The sample comprised peripheral blood. The chain couples TRBV12-3 or TRBV12-4 to TRBJ2-2; D remains ambiguous. The TCR was taken from a man in his sixties or seventies with acute or convalescent COVID-19. This CDR3 is CASSFQDTGELFF. The CDR3 DNA follows: TGTGCCAGCAGTTTTCAGGACACCGGGGAGCTGTTTTTT.